These T cell receptor beta chains were read from a single sample in a study of T cell responses to AZD1222 COVID-19 vaccine. Some clones are missing from TCRdb's copy, which holds only in-frame ones; the method was immunoSEQ multiplex PCR. The data contain 85,000 to 120,000 clones, approximately 84% of them seen just once; the ten biggest clones take up around 15%. Sequences were derived from peripheral blood, sampled on day 0 of AZD1222 vaccination. All receptors derive from an adult in good health. CDR3s include the opening cysteine and the closing phenylalanine or tryptophan. The order of the fields is D gene, J gene, clone size, V gene, CDR3 protein, CDR3 DNA. D genes are given only for firm matches. Some rows have no size entry. The others give once, few or many, or a class for an expanded clone.

>-|TRBJ2-5|few|TRBV6-5
CASSSGMTPQTQYF
TGTGCCAGCAGTTCCGGCATGACACCCCAGACCCAGTACTTC
>-|TRBJ1-2|-|TRBV3-1/TRBV3-2
CASSETVNPSNYGYTF
TGTGCCAGCAGCGAGACAGTGAACCCTTCTAACTATGGCTACACCTTC
>TRBD1|TRBJ1-2|-|TRBV24-1
CATSDFTGARYGYTF
TGTGCCACCAGTGATTTTACAGGGGCAAGGTATGGCTACACCTTC
>TRBD1|TRBJ1-1|-|TRBV11-3
CASSFLGQGAPAFF
TGTGCCAGCAGCTTCCTCGGACAGGGGGCCCCAGCTTTCTTT
>-|TRBJ2-7|-|TRBV9
CASSVDRGPYEQYF
TGTGCCAGCAGCGTAGACCGGGGACCCTACGAGCAGTACTTC
>-|TRBJ2-3|-|TRBV23-1
CASSLAGATRDTQYF
TGCGCCAGCAGTCTGGCCGGGGCGACTAGGGATACGCAGTATTTT
>-|TRBJ1-5|-|TRBV4-2
CASSQSRSSNQPQHF
TGTGCCAGCAGCCAATCCCGATCCAGCAATCAGCCCCAGCATTTT
>-|TRBJ2-5|-|TRBV6-2/TRBV6-3
CASSYAGIETQYF
TGTGCCAGCAGTTACGCGGGAATCGAGACCCAGTACTTC
>-|TRBJ1-2|-|TRBV4-1
CASSQVSGVGYGYTF
TGCGCCAGCAGCCAAGTTTCGGGGGTCGGGTATGGCTACACCTTC
>-|TRBJ1-1|-|TRBV5-1
CASSRTPGDGNTEAFF
TGCGCCAGCAGCCGAACACCAGGGGATGGCAACACTGAAGCTTTCTTT
>-|TRBJ1-1|-|TRBV6-2/TRBV6-3
CASSSDMNTEAFF
TGTGCCAGCAGCTCGGACATGAACACTGAAGCTTTCTTT
>-|TRBJ2-2|-|TRBV24-1
CATSDFLGELFF
TGTGCCACCAGTGATTTCCTGGGGGAGCTGTTTTTT
>TRBD1|TRBJ1-4|-|TRBV27
CASSKSGTENEKLFF
TGTGCCAGCAGTAAAAGCGGGACAGAAAATGAAAAACTGTTTTTT
>TRBD1|TRBJ1-5|-|TRBV2
CASSATGGPNQPQHF
TGTGCCAGCAGTGCCACAGGGGGCCCCAATCAGCCCCAGCATTTT
>TRBD1|TRBJ2-2|-|TRBV11-2
CASSSGTDTGELFF
TGTGCCAGCAGCTCCGGGACAGATACCGGGGAGCTGTTTTTT
>TRBD1|TRBJ2-1|-|TRBV7-2
CASSQDRSSYNEQFF
TGTGCCAGCAGCCAGGACAGGAGCTCCTACAATGAGCAGTTCTTC